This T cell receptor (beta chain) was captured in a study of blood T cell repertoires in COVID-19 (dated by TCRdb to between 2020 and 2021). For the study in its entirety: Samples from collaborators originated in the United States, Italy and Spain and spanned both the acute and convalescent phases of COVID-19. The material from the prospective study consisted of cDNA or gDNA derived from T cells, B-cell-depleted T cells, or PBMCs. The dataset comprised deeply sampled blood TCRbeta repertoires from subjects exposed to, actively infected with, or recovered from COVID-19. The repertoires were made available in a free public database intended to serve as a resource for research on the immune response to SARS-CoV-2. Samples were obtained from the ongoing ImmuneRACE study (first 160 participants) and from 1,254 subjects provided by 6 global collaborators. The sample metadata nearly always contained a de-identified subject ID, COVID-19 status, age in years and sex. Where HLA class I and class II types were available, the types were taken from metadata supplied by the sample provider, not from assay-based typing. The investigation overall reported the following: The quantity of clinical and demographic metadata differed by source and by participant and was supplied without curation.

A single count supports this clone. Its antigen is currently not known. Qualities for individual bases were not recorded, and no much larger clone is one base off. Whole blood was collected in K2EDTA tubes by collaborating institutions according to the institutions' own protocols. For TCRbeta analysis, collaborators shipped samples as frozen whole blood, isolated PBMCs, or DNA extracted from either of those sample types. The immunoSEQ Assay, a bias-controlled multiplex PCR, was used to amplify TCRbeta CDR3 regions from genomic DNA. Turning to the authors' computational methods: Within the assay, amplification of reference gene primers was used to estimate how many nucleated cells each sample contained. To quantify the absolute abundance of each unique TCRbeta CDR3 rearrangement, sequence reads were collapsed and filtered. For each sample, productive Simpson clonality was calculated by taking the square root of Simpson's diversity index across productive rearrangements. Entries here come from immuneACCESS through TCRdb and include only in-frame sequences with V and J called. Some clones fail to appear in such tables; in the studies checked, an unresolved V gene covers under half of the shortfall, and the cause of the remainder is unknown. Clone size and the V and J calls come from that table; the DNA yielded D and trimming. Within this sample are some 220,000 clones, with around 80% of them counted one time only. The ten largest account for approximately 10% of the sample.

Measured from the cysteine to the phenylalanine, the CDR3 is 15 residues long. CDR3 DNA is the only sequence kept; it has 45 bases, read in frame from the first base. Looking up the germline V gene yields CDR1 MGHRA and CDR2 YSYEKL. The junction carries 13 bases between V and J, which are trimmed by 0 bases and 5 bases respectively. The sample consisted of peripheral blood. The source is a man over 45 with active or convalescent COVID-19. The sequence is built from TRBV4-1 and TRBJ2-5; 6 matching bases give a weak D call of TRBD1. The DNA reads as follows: TGCGCCAGCAGCCAAGATCCGACAGGAAGGGAGACCCAGTACTTC. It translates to CASSQDPTGRETQYF.